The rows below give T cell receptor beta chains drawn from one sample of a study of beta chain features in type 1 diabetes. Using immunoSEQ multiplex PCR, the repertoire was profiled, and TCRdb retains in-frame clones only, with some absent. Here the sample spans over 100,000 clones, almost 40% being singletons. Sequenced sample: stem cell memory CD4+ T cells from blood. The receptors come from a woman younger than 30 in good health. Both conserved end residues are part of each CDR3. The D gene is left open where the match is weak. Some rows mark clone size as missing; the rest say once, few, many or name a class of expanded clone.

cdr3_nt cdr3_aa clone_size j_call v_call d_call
TGTGCCAGCAGCTTACGTATTGGGACGGGACTAGCTAACAATGAGCAGTTCTTC CASSLRIGTGLANNEQFF - TRBJ2-1 TRBV7-9 TRBD2
TGCGCCAGCAGCCTGGGACAGGGCGGCGGCTACACCTTC CASSLGQGGGYTF few TRBJ1-2 TRBV5-1 TRBD1
TGCAGCGTTGAGGATCCAGGGGTTACCTACGAGCAGTACTTC CSVEDPGVTYEQYF few TRBJ2-7 TRBV29-1 -
TGCAGCGTACAAGAGGTCGGACAGGGTAGCGAAAAACTGTTTTTT CSVQEVGQGSEKLFF - TRBJ1-4 TRBV29-1 TRBD1
TGTGCCAGTAGTCGAGGGACTAGGTTCTACGAGCAGTACTTC CASSRGTRFYEQYF - TRBJ2-7 TRBV19 TRBD2
TGTGCCAGCAGTCGGATTCCGGGACATTGGGGCGATACGCAGTATTTT CASSRIPGHWGDTQYF - TRBJ2-3 TRBV27 -
TGTGCCAGCAGCCAGAAGACAGGGCATACCGGGGAGCTGTTTTTT CASSQKTGHTGELFF once TRBJ2-2 TRBV4-2 TRBD1
TGCGCCAGCAGCCACTGGGGGGGTTTCAGCTCCTACGAGCAGTACTTC CASSHWGGFSSYEQYF - TRBJ2-7 TRBV4-1 TRBD2
TGTGCCAGCAGCAACCCCCGGAGCAGCGGCACAGATACGCAGTATTTT CASSNPRSSGTDTQYF - TRBJ2-3 TRBV7-2 -
TGTGCCAGCAGCTTGCAACCAGTGCCCCCCTCCTACGAGCAGTACTTC CASSLQPVPPSYEQYF once TRBJ2-7 TRBV7-2 -
TGTGCCAGCAGCTTCGCTTCCGGGACAGGGGGCCGAGCGAAGACCCAGTACTTC CASSFASGTGGRAKTQYF few TRBJ2-5 TRBV7-9 TRBD1
TGTGCCAGCAGCCCACTTGGTCACCTTAATGGCTACACCTTC CASSPLGHLNGYTF - TRBJ1-2 TRBV7-9 -
TGTGCCAGCCGTCAAGCGAGGCAGCCCCAGCATTTT CASRQARQPQHF - TRBJ1-5 TRBV28 -
TGTGCCAGCAGCTCTGACAGCCGCAATCAGCCCCAGCATTTT CASSSDSRNQPQHF - TRBJ1-5 TRBV7-2 -
TGTGCCAGCAGCCAAGAGCGCAGGGGGCAAGGCTACACCTTC CASSQERRGQGYTF - TRBJ1-2 TRBV4-2 TRBD1
TGTGCCAGCAGCTTAACGACAGGGGGCACCGGGGAGCTGTTTTTT CASSLTTGGTGELFF many TRBJ2-2 TRBV7-2 TRBD1
TGCAGCGTTTCCGGGACTAGTGGGGAGCAGTACTTC CSVSGTSGEQYF few TRBJ2-7 TRBV29-1 TRBD2
TGTGCCAGCAGCTTAGTCCCTCATAGCGGGAGGGGATACAATGAGCAGTTCTTC CASSLVPHSGRGYNEQFF - TRBJ2-1 TRBV7-3 TRBD2
TGTGCCATCAAGCAGGCCCCGAACACTGAAGCTTTCTTT CAIKQAPNTEAFF - TRBJ1-1 TRBV10-3 -
TGTGCCAGCAGCCTTCAGGGTTCCCACGAGCAGTACTTC CASSLQGSHEQYF - TRBJ2-7 TRBV9 -
TGCGCCAGCGGACGGGCTAGCGTTGGGGGTGAGCAGTTCTTC CASGRASVGGEQFF - TRBJ2-1 TRBV10-1 -
TGCAGTGCGTATTCAGAGACCCAGTACTTC CSAYSETQYF few TRBJ2-5 TRBV20-1 -
TGCGCCAGCAGCCATGCCAGACTAGCGGATGGTCTTGATGAGCAGTTCTTC CASSHARLADGLDEQFF once TRBJ2-1 TRBV4-1 TRBD2
TGTGCCAGCAGTTTACAGGGCTACGAGCAGTACTTC CASSLQGYEQYF - TRBJ2-7 TRBV6-6 -
TGTGCCAGCACCATTCACCGGGAAGCGGGACCCCAAGAGACCCAGTACTTC CASTIHREAGPQETQYF - TRBJ2-5 TRBV7-8 TRBD2
TGTGCCAGCAGCTTAGCGGGCATGATTAATGAAAAACTGTTTTTT CASSLAGMINEKLFF - TRBJ1-4 TRBV7-8 -
TGTGCCAGTAGCGCGACTATCTCTACGCACAATGAGCAGTTCTTC CASSATISTHNEQFF - TRBJ2-1 TRBV19 -
TGCGCCAGCAGCTGGACTAGCGGGAGGGCCGGAGAGACCCAGTACTTC CASSWTSGRAGETQYF - TRBJ2-5 TRBV5-1 TRBD2
TGTGCCAGCAGTACCGGGACAGGGAGTTGGGCTGAAGCTTTCTTT CASSTGTGSWAEAFF - TRBJ1-1 TRBV2 TRBD1
TGTGCCTGGAGGCCAGGGGGTCACCCGGTACTCGGAAACATTCAGTACTTC CAWRPGGHPVLGNIQYF - TRBJ2-4 TRBV30 TRBD1
TGCGCCAGCAGCTTGGCCGAGGGAATGGGCGAGCAGTACTTC CASSLAEGMGEQYF - TRBJ2-7 TRBV5-1 -
TGTGCCATCAGTGAGTCTGAGATTGGTGAGACCCAGTACTTC CAISESEIGETQYF - TRBJ2-5 TRBV10-3 -
TGCGCCAGCAGCTTGCTTAATTTCGGGACAAAATACGAGCAGTACTTC CASSLLNFGTKYEQYF - TRBJ2-7 TRBV5-1 -
TGTGCCAGCACCCGTAGCCCCGGGGAGCTGTTTTTT CASTRSPGELFF - TRBJ2-2 TRBV7-9 -
TGCGCCAGCAGCTGGGCCGACAGGGCTGAAGCTTTCTTT CASSWADRAEAFF - TRBJ1-1 TRBV5-1 TRBD1
TGTGCCAGCAGCGTAGGACTAGCGCGCACAGATACGCAGTATTTT CASSVGLARTDTQYF - TRBJ2-3 TRBV9 TRBD2
TGTGCCAGCAGCCCAAACCGCGGCCGTCCGAAGTCCGGGGAGCTGTTTTTT CASSPNRGRPKSGELFF - TRBJ2-2 TRBV7-8 -
TGTGCCATCAGTGAAGAGGGTCGGAGGGGTTACACTGAAGCTTTCTTT CAISEEGRRGYTEAFF - TRBJ1-1 TRBV10-3 -
TGTGCCAGCAGCCACCCCTTTGGGATAGGACTCTACGAGCAGTACTTC CASSHPFGIGLYEQYF - TRBJ2-7 TRBV27 -
TGTGCCAGCTCACCCATGAGCTCCTACGAGCAGTACTTC CASSPMSSYEQYF - TRBJ2-7 TRBV18 -
TGTGCCAGCAGTGTAATGGGGACAGGGGCCGGCTACACCTTC CASSVMGTGAGYTF - TRBJ1-2 TRBV2 TRBD1
TGTGCCAGCAGCTCGGGACTAGCGGGAGGGCTTGAGCAGTTCTTC CASSSGLAGGLEQFF - TRBJ2-1 TRBV7-9 TRBD2
TGTGCCAGCAGGTACCTGGGACTAGCGGGCTACGAGCAGTACTTC CASRYLGLAGYEQYF - TRBJ2-7 TRBV27 TRBD2
TGTGCCAACAAGAAGCATAGCGGGGGGAACACTGAAGCTTTCTTT CANKKHSGGNTEAFF - TRBJ1-1 TRBV7-9 -
TGTGCCAGCAGCGGGACTAGCGGGAGTATTCTGGAGACCCAGTACTTC CASSGTSGSILETQYF - TRBJ2-5 TRBV25-1 TRBD2
TGTGCCAGCAGCCCACGGACAGGGGTCTACGAGCAGTACTTC CASSPRTGVYEQYF few TRBJ2-7 TRBV2 TRBD1
TGTGCCAGCAGCTTAGCCACGGGAGGGCCAGGATACGAGCAGTACTTC CASSLATGGPGYEQYF few TRBJ2-7 TRBV7-9 TRBD2
TGTGCCAGCAGCTCGACTGTAGGGGATGAAAAACTGTTTTTT CASSSTVGDEKLFF few TRBJ1-4 TRBV7-2 -
TGTGCCAGCAGCGTGAGCGGCAATGAGCAGTTCTTC CASSVSGNEQFF - TRBJ2-1 TRBV9 -
TGTGCCAGCAGCTTAACGTTCAGGAAAGAAGCTTTCTTT CASSLTFRKEAFF - TRBJ1-1 TRBV7-3 -